This TCR beta chain derives from a study of PD-1 blockade in classical Hodgkin lymphoma. Study results and caveats: Possible causes of repertoire differences, disease activity or prior therapy, remain undefined. Complete responders matched newly diagnosed patients in baseline diversity.

Turning to this clone: Its antigen is not known.

Specified time point: cycle 4 day 1 (C4D1), after less than seven weeks of nivolumab. Each patient's relapse followed autologous stem cell transplantation, and brentuximab vedotin exposure varied. When best responses were assessed, they were complete response, partial response or progressive disease. Repertoires were generated with immunoSEQ multiplex PCR, while TCRdb's copy carries only in-frame clones and drops some. Of 23,000 or so clones in the sample, 72% were seen once. This receptor was obtained from a human donor with classical Hodgkin lymphoma. The specimen was peripheral blood mononuclear cells (PBMCs), collected before the fourth cycle of nivolumab.

CDR3 loop: CASRAPGGQNTEAFF. The DNA of the CDR3 is TGTGCCAGCAGAGCTCCAGGGGGACAGAACACTGAAGCTTTCTTT. This chain connects TRBV9 to TRBJ1-1; the match to TRBD1 covers 7 bases. The CDR3 has 15 residues. CDR1 is SGDLS and CDR2 is YYNGEE in the germline V gene. The J segment lost 1 base and the V segment lost 5 bases, leaving 8 bases of the junction unmatched.